The TCR beta chain under discussion was sequenced for a study of T cell responses to AZD1222 COVID-19 vaccine. Assay: immunoSEQ multiplex PCR; the TCRdb copy retains only in-frame clones and omits some. The table lists some 130,000 clones, approximately 86% of them singletons, with approximately 6% in the top ten. CDR1 is SNHLY and CDR2 is FYNNEI in the germline V gene. The CDR3 is made up of 14 amino acids. Losses at the gene ends were 4 bases for V and 5 bases for J; bases not matched to a gene: 0. This clone was counted a single time. The receptor was derived from an adult who received the AZD1222 COVID-19 vaccine. This rearrangement joins TRBV2 to TRBJ2-5; 14 bases agree with TRBD2. Sequenced material: peripheral blood, taken 28 days after the second AZD1222 dose. CDR3 nucleotide sequence: TGTGCCAGCAGTGGACTAGCGGGGGGGGAGACCCAGTACTTC. It yields the protein CASSGLAGGETQYF.